This T cell receptor (beta chain) was found in a study of T cell responses to AZD1222 COVID-19 vaccine. Study results and limitations: Regions 160-218 and 743-854 held dominance among vaccine-associated CD4 TCRs, which spanned spike.

As for this clone: Antigen specificity is unknown. An end of the junction does not agree with germline; a read error may underlie this.

The CDR3 length is 17 residues. Germline CDR1 and CDR2: KGHSH and LQKENI. Method: immunoSEQ multiplex PCR; TCRdb's copy keeps in-frame clones and lacks some. The data hold about 120,000 clones, with 70% to 90% observed a single time. V is TRBV18 and J is TRBJ2-7, with TRBD2 matching 11 bases. The specimen comprised peripheral blood, sampled 28 days after the second AZD1222 dose. The receptor comes from an adult who received the AZD1222 COVID-19 vaccine. CDR3 amino acids: CASSPLPGTSGTYEQYF. CDR3 sequence (DNA): TGTGCAAGCTCACCACTACCCGGGACTAGCGGAACCTACGAGCAGTACTTC.